The subject of this entry is one TCR beta chain. The antigen remains unidentified. The data originate from a study of OX40 agonist ivuxolimab in advanced cancers. Study summary: Every patient in dose escalation had hepatocellular carcinoma, melanoma, renal cell or head and neck cancer.

The CDR3 covers 14 residues. The germline V and J ends were trimmed by 8 bases and 8 bases, with 19 bases remaining between them. The germline gives CDR1 MDHEN, CDR2 SYDVKM. TCRdb's table, derived via immunoSEQ multiplex PCR, lists solely in-frame clones and lacks some. The table has 80,000 to 130,000 clones, around nine tenths seen once. Study-level points and caveats: CD8+ T cells (on average) carried more expanded clones than CD4+ T cells.

The sequencing here drew on CD4+ or CD8+ T cells sorted from blood, taken in a trial of the OX40 agonist ivuxolimab. This clonotype originated in an adult with an advanced solid tumor such as melanoma, head and neck, liver or kidney cancer. The rearrangement joins TRBV28 to TRBJ2-1; no clear D gene. Here the CDR3 reads CASVGYLPADEQFF. In DNA form, the CDR3 reads TGTGCCAGCGTGGGATACTTACCTGCGGATGAGCAGTTCTTC.